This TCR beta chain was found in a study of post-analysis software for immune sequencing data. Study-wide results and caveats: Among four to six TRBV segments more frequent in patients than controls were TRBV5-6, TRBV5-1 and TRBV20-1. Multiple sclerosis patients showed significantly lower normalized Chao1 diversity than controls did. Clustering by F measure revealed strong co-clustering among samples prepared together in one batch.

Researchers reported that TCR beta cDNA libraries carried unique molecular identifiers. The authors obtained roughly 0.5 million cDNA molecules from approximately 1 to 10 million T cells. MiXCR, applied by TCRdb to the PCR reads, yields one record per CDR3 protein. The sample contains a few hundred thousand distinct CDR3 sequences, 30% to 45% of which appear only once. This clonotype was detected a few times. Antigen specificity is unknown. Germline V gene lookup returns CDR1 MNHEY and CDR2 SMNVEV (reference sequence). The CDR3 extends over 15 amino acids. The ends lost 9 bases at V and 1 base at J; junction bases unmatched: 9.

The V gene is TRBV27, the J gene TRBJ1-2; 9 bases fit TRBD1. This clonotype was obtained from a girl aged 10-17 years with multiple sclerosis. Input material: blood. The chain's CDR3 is CASHPGQGFNYGYTF. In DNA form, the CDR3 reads TGTGCCAGTCACCCGGGACAGGGTTTTAACTATGGCTACACCTTC.